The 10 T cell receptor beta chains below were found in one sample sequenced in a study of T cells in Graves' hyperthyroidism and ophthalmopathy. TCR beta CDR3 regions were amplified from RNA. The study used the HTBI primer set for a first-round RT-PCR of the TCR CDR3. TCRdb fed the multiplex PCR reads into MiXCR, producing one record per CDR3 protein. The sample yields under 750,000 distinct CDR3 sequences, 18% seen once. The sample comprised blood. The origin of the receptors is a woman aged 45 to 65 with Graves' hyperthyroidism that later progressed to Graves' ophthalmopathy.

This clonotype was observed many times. CDR3 DNA: TGTGCCTGGAGTGTGGGCAGGGTCAATCAGCCCCAGCATTTT. Amino acids: CAWSVGRVNQPQHF. The V call is TRBV30, the J call TRBJ1-5; D is possibly TRBD1 (5 bases). Germline V gives CDR1 GTSNPN, CDR2 SVGIG (reference sequence). The CDR3 runs 14 residues. Trimming shortened V by 0 bases and J by 3 bases, and 9 bases separated the two germline ends. Together with reference TRBV30 and TRBJ1-5, the CDR3 gives the full variable domain: SQTIHQWPATLVQPVGSPLSLECTVEGTSNPNLYWYRQAAGRGLQLLFYSVGIGQISSEVPQNLSASRPQDRQFILSSKKLLLSDSGFYLCAWSVGRVNQPQHFGDGTRLSIL.

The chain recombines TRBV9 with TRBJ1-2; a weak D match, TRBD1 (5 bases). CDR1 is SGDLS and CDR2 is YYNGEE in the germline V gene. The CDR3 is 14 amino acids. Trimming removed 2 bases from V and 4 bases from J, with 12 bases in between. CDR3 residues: CASSVGGGTYGYTF. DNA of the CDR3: TGTGCCAGCAGCGTGGGCGGGGGGACCTATGGCTACACCTTC. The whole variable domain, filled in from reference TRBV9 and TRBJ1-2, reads DSGVTQTPKHLITATGQRVTLRCSPRSGDLSVYWYQQSLDQGLQFLIQYYNGEERAKGNILERFSAQQFPDLHSELNLSSLELGDSALYFCASSVGGGTYGYTFGSGTRLTVV.

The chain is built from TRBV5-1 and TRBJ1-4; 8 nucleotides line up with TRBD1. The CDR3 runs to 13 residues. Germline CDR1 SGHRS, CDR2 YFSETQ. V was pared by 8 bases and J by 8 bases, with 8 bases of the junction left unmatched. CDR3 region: CASRTGSTEKLFF. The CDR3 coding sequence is TGCGCCAGTCGGACAGGGAGTACGGAAAAACTGTTTTTT.

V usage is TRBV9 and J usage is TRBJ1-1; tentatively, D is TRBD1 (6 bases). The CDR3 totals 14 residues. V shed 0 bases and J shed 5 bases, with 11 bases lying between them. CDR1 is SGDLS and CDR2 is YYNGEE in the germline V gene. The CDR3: CASSVATGLTEAFF. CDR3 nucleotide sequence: TGTGCCAGCAGCGTAGCCACAGGGTTGACTGAAGCTTTCTTT.

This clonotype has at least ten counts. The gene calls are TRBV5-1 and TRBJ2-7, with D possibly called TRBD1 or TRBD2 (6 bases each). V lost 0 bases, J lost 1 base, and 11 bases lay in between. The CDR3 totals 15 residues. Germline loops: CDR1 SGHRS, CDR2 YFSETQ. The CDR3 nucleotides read TGCGCCAGCAGCTTGGCACGGGGGCGGTCCTACGAGCAGTACTTC. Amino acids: CASSLARGRSYEQYF. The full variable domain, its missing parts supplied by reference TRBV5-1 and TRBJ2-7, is KAGVTQTPRYLIKTRGQQVTLSCSPISGHRSVSWYQQTPGQGLQFLFEYFSETQRNKGNFPGRFSGRQFSNSRSEMNVSTLELGDSALYLCASSLARGRSYEQYFGPGTRLTVT.

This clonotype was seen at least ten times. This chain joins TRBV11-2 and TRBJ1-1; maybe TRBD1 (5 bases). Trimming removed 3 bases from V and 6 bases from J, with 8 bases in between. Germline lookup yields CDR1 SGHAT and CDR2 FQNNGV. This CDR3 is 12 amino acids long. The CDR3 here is CASSFTGAEAFF. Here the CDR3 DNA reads TGTGCCAGCAGCTTCACAGGAGCTGAAGCTTTCTTT.

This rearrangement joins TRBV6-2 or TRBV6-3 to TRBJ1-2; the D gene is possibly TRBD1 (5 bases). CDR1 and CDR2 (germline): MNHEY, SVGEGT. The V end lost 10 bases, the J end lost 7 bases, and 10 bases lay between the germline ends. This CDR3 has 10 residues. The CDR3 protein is CATFRGGYTF. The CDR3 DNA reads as TGTGCCACCTTTAGGGGTGGCTACACCTTC.

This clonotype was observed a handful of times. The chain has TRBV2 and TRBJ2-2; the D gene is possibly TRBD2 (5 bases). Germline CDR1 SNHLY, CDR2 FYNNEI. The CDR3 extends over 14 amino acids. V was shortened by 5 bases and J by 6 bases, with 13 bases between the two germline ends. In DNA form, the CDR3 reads TGTGCCAGCAGTTACGGCCTCGGGGCCGGGGAGCTGTTTTTT. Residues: CASSYGLGAGELFF. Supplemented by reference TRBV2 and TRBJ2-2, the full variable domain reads EPEVTQTPSHQVTQMGQEVILRCVPISNHLYFYWYRQILGQKVEFLVSFYNNEISEKSEIFDDQFSVERPDGSNFTLKIRSTKLEDSAMYFCASSYGLGAGELFFGEGSRLTVL.

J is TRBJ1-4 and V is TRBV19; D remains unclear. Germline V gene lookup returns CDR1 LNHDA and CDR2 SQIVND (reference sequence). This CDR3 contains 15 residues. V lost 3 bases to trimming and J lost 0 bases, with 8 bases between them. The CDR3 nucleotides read TGTGCCAGTAGTATCGGGGTTCCAACTAATGAAAAACTGTTTTTT. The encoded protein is CASSIGVPTNEKLFF.

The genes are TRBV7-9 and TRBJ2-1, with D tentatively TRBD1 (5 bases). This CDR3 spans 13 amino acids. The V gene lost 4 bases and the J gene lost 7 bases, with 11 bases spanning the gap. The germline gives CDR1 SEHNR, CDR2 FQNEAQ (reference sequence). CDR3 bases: TGTGCCAGCAGCTGGGATCAGGGAAATGAGCAGTTCTTC. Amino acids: CASSWDQGNEQFF.